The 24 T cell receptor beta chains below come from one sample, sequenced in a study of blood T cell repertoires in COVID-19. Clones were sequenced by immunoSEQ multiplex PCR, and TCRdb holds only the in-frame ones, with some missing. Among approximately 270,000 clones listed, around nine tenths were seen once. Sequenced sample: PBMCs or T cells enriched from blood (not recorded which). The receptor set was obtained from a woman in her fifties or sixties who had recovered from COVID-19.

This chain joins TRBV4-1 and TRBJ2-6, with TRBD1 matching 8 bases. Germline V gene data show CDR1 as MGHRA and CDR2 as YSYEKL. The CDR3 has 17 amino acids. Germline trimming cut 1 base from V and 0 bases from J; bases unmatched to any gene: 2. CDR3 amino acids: CASSQGDRLSGANVLTF. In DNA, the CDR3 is TGCGCCAGCAGCCAAGGGGACAGGCTCTCTGGGGCCAACGTCCTGACTTTC.

CDR3 region: CASSSQGASTEAFF. The CDR3 DNA follows: TGTGCCAGCAGCTCACAGGGGGCAAGCACTGAAGCTTTCTTT. The chain recombines TRBV7-3 with TRBJ1-1; 9 nucleotides line up with TRBD1. Germline V CDR1 and CDR2: SGHTA, FQGTGA. V gave up 4 bases and J gave up 4 bases; unmatched junction bases: 4. This CDR3 is 14 amino acids long.

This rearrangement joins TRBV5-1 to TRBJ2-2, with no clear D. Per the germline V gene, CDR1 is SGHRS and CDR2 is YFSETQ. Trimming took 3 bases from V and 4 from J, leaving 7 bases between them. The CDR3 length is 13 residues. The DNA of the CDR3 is TGCGCCAGCAGCTCGACACTCACCGGGGAGCTGTTTTTT. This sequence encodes CASSSTLTGELFF.

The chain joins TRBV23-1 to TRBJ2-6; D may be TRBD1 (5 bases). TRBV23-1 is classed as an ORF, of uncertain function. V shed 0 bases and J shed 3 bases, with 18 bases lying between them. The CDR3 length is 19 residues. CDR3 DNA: TGCGCCAGCAGTCAATCGATTCCAGGGCTCTGTGGTGGGGCCAACGTCCTGACTTTC. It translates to CASSQSIPGLCGGANVLTF.

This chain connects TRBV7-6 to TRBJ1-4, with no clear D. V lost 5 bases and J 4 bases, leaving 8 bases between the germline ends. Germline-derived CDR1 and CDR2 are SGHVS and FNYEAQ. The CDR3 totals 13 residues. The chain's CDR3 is CASSPGYNEKLFF. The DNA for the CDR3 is TGTGCCAGCAGCCCGGGGTATAATGAAAAACTGTTTTTT.

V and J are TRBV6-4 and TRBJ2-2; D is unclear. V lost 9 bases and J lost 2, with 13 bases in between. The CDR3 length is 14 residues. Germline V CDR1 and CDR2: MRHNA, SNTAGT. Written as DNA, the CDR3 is TGTGCCAGGCAGATTGATCCCAACACCGGGGAGCTGTTTTTT. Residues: CARQIDPNTGELFF.

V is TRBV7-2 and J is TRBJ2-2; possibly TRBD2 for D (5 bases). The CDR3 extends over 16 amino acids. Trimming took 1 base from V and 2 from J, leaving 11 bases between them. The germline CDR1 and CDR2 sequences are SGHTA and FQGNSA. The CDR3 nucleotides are TGTGCCAGCAGCTTAGGCGGGCAGGCTAACACCGGGGAGCTGTTTTTT. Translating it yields CASSLGGQANTGELFF.

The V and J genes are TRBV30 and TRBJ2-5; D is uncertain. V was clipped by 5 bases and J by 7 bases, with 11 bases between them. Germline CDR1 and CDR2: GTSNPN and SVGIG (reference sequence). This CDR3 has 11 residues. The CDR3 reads CAWSVVGTQYF. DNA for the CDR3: TGTGCCTGGTCCGTTGTCGGGACCCAGTACTTC. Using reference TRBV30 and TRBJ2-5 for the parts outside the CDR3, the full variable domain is SQTIHQWPATLVQPVGSPLSLECTVEGTSNPNLYWYRQAAGRGLQLLFYSVGIGQISSEVPQNLSASRPQDRQFILSSKKLLLSDSGFYLCAWSVVGTQYFGPGTRLLVL.

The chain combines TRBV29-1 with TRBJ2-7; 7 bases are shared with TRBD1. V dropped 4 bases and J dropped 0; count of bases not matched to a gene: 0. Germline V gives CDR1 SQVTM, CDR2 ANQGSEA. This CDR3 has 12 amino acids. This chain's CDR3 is CSVGQGSYEQYF. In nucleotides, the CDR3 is TGCAGCGTTGGACAGGGCTCCTACGAGCAGTACTTC.

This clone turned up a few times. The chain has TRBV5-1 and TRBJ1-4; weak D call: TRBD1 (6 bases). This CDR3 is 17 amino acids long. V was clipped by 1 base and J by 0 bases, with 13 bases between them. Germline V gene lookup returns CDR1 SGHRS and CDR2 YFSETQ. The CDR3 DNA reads TGCGCCAGCAGCTTGACAGGGTCGGAGGCAACTAATGAAAAACTGTTTTTT. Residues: CASSLTGSEATNEKLFF.

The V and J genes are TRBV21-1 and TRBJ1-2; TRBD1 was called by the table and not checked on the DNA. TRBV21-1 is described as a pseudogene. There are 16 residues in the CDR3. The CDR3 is CALNLRDRAFLGGYTF. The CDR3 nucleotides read TGTGCCCTCAACCTCCGGGACAGGGCTTTTCTCGGAGGCTACACCTTC.

The DNA for the CDR3 is TGTGCCAGCAGTTTTCTCTGGCTAGCGGGAAAAGGTAATGAGCAGTTCTTC. Encoded protein: CASSFLWLAGKGNEQFF. The V gene is TRBV28, the J gene TRBJ2-1; TRBD2 matches 9 bases. V lost 3 bases, J lost 7 bases, and 13 bases stayed unmatched. The CDR3 has 17 amino acids. From germline, CDR1 is MDHEN and CDR2 SYDVKM.

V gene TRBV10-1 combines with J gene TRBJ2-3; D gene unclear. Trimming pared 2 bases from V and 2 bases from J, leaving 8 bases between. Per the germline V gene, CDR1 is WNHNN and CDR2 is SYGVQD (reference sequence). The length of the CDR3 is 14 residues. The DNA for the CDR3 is TGCGCCAGCAGTGAGGGCAGGATCACAGATACGCAGTATTTT. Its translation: CASSEGRITDTQYF.

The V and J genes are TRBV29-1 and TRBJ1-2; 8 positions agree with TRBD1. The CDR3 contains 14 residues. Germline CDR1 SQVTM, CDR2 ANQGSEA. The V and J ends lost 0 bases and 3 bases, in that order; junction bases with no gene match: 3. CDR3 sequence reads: CSVEEQGVHYGYTF. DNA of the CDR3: TGCAGCGTTGAAGAACAGGGGGTTCACTATGGCTACACCTTC. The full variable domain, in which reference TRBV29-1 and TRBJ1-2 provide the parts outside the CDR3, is SAVISQKPSRDICQRGTSLTIQCQVDSQVTMMFWYRQQPGQSLTLIATANQGSEATYESGFVIDKFPISRPNLTFSTLTVSNMSPEDSSIYLCSVEEQGVHYGYTFGSGTRLTVV.

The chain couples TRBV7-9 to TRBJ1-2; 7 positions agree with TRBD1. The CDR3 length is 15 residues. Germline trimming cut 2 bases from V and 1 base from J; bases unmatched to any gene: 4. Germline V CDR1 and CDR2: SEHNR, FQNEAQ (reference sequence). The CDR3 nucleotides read TGTGCCAGCAGCTTAACTCCAGGGGGTAACTATGGCTACACCTTC. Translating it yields CASSLTPGGNYGYTF.

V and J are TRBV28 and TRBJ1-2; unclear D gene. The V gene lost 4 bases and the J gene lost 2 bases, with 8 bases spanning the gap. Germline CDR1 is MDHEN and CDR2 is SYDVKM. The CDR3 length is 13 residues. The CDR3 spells CASSSGSNYGYTF. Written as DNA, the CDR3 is TGTGCCAGCAGTTCGGGGTCGAACTATGGCTACACCTTC.

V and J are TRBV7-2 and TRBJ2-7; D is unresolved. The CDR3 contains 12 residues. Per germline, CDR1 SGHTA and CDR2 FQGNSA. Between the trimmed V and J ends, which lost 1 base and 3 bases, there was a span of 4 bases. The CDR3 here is CASSLEHYEQYF. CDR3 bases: TGTGCCAGCAGCTTAGAACACTACGAGCAGTACTTC.

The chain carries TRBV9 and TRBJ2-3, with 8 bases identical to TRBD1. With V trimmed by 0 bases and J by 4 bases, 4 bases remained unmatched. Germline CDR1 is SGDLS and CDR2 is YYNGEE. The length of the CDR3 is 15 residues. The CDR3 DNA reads TGTGCCAGCAGCGTAGATGGACAGGGATCAGATACGCAGTATTTT. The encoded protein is CASSVDGQGSDTQYF. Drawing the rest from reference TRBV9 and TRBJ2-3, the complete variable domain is DSGVTQTPKHLITATGQRVTLRCSPRSGDLSVYWYQQSLDQGLQFLIQYYNGEERAKGNILERFSAQQFPDLHSELNLSSLELGDSALYFCASSVDGQGSDTQYFGPGTRLTVL.

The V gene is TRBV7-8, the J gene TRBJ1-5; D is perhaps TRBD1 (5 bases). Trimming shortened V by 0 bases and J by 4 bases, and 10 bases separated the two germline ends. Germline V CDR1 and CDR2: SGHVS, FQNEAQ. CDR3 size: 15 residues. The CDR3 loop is CASSLAAGLNQPQHF. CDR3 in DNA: TGTGCCAGCAGCTTAGCGGCAGGGTTGAATCAGCCCCAGCATTTT.

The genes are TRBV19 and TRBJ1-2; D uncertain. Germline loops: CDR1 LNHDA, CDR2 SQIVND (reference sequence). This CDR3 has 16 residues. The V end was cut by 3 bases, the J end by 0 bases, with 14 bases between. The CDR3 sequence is CASSISRDVTNYGYTF. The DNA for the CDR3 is TGTGCCAGTAGTATTTCCCGGGATGTCACTAACTATGGCTACACCTTC.

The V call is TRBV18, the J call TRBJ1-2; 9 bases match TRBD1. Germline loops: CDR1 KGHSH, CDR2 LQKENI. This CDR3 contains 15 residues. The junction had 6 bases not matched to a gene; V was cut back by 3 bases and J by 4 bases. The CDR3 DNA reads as TGTGCCAGCTCACCCCCGGGACAGGGATCCTATGGCTACACCTTC. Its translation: CASSPPGQGSYGYTF.

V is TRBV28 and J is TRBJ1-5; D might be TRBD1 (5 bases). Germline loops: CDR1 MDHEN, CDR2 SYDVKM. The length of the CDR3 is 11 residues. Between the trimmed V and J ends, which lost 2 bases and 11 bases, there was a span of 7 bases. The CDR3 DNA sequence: TGTGCCAGCAGTTTAGGGGGGTCCCAGCATTTT. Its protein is CASSLGGSQHF.

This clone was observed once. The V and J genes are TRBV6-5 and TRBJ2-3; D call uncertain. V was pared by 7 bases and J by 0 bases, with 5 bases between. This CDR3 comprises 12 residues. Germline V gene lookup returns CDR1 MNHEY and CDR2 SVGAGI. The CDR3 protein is CASTYSTDTQYF. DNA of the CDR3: TGTGCCAGCACCTACAGCACAGATACGCAGTATTTT.

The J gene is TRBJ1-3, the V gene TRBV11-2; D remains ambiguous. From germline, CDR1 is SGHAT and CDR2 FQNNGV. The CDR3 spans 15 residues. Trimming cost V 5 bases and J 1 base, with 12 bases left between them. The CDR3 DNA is TGTGCCAGCAGCCTAGCCGGAGGATCTGGAAACACCATATATTTT. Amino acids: CASSLAGGSGNTIYF.